These 10 T cell receptor beta chains were all obtained from the same sample, sequenced in a study of T cell responses to AZD1222 COVID-19 vaccine. Some clones are missing from TCRdb's copy, which holds only in-frame ones; the method was immunoSEQ multiplex PCR. The sample records under 100,000 clones, around nine tenths being singletons. Sequenced here: peripheral blood, sampled on day 0 of AZD1222 vaccination. The receptors originated from an adult in good health.

In its sample, this clone was seen a few times. The chain joins TRBV20-1 to TRBJ2-1; D gene ambiguous. The V end lost 2 bases, the J end lost 8 bases, and 7 bases lay between the germline ends. Germline V gives CDR1 DFQATT, CDR2 SNEGSKA (reference sequence). The CDR3 has 11 amino acids. The DNA of the CDR3 is TGCAGTGCTAGATATGGGGATGAGCAGTTCTTC. Amino acid sequence: CSARYGDEQFF.

The V and J genes are TRBV4-1 and TRBJ2-6, with D unresolved. The CDR3 has 17 residues. V lost 4 bases, J lost 0 bases, and 13 bases lay in between. Germline V gene data show CDR1 as MGHRA and CDR2 as YSYEKL. CDR3 in amino acids: CASSPHGRSSGANVLTF. Here the CDR3 DNA reads TGCGCCAGCAGCCCACATGGACGGTCCTCTGGGGCCAACGTCCTGACTTTC.

The chain uses TRBV12-3 or TRBV12-4 and TRBJ2-7; 8 bases map to TRBD1. V was clipped by 7 bases and J by 5 bases; unmatched bases: 4. CDR3 length equals 12 residues. The CDR3 nucleotides are TGTGCCAGCACCCGGACAGGGAACGAGCAGTACTTC. Its translation is CASTRTGNEQYF.

The V call is TRBV25-1, the J call TRBJ1-1, with 8 bases identical to TRBD1. Trimming removed 4 bases from V and 0 bases from J; junction bases left unmatched: 4. Germline V gives CDR1 MGHDK, CDR2 SYGVNS. This CDR3 is 15 amino acids long. CDR3 bases: TGTGCCAGCAGTGCGACAGGGGTAATGAACACTGAAGCTTTCTTT. The encoded protein is CASSATGVMNTEAFF. Using reference TRBV25-1 and TRBJ1-1 for the parts outside the CDR3, the full variable domain is EADIYQTPRYLVIGTGKKITLECSQTMGHDKMYWYQQDPGMELHLIHYSYGVNSTEKGDLSSESTVSRIRTEHFPLTLESARPSHTSQYLCASSATGVMNTEAFFGQGTRLTVV.

The genes are TRBV2 and TRBJ2-3; 10 bases align to TRBD1. Germline values: CDR1 SNHLY, CDR2 FYNNEI. The length of the CDR3 is 15 residues. Trimming cost V 5 bases and J 3 bases; bases outside gene matches: 5. The CDR3, as DNA: TGTGCCAGCAGTAACCGGGACAGGGGAACAGATACGCAGTATTTT. This sequence encodes CASSNRDRGTDTQYF.

The CDR3 region is CASSGGQGLSSYNSPLHF. The CDR3 region has the DNA TGTGCCAGTAGTGGAGGACAGGGACTAAGCTCCTATAATTCACCCCTCCACTTT. The chain is built from TRBV19 and TRBJ1-6; 8 bases align to TRBD1. The CDR3 is made up of 18 amino acids. Germline V gene sequence: CDR1 LNHDA, CDR2 SQIVND (reference sequence). The V gene end was trimmed by 5 bases and the J gene end by 0 bases; junction bases not matched to a gene: 9.

The gene calls are TRBV5-5 and TRBJ1-1, with D possibly matching TRBD1 (6 bases). Trimming took off 0 bases at V and 0 bases at J, with 15 bases between the two ends. Germline V gene sequence: CDR1 SGHKS, CDR2 YYEKEE (reference sequence). The CDR3 runs to 17 residues. DNA for the CDR3: TGTGCCAGCAGCTTGGCCGGGACAAAGTACATGAACACTGAAGCTTTCTTT. Protein sequence: CASSLAGTKYMNTEAFF.

The chain carries TRBV27 and TRBJ2-1; perhaps D is TRBD1 or TRBD2 (5 bases each). Germline CDR1 is MNHEY and CDR2 is SMNVEV (reference sequence). The CDR3 is 13 residues long. Between the trimmed V and J ends, which lost 4 bases and 12 bases, there was a span of 16 bases. CDR3 in DNA: TGTGCCAGCAGTTATACCTGGGACGGGTTGCAGTTCTTC. Residues: CASSYTWDGLQFF.

The rearrangement joins TRBV19 to TRBJ1-6; D not certain. The CDR3 runs to 16 residues. The V gene's germline CDR1 is LNHDA and CDR2 SQIVND (reference sequence). Trimming took 4 bases from V and 6 from J, leaving 16 bases between them. The CDR3 DNA is TGTGCCAGTAGTACGACCTATATCCGGAGTAATTCACCCCTCCACTTT. It translates to CASSTTYIRSNSPLHF.

In this sample, this clone turned up once. This chain joins TRBV3-1 (or the pseudogene TRBV3-2) and TRBJ1-6, with unresolved D. The V gene lost 1 base and the J gene lost 5 bases, with 9 bases spanning the gap. The length of the CDR3 is 15 residues. The germline CDR1 and CDR2 sequences are LGHDT and YNNKEL (reference sequence). The CDR3 is CASSQGGIDNSPLHF. The CDR3 bases are TGTGCCAGCAGCCAAGGAGGGATCGATAATTCACCCCTCCACTTT.